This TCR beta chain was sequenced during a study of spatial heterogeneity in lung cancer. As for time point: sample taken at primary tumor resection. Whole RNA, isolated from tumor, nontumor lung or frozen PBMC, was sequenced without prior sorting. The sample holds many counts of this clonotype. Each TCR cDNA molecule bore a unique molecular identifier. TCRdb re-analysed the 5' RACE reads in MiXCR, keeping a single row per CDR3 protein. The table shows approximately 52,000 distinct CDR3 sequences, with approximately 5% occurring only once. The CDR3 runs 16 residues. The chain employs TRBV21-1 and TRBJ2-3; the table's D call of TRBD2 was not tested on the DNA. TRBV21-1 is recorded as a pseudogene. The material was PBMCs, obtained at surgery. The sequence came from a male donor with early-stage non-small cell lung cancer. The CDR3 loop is CASSNSAGGPVDTQYF. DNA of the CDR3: TGTGCCAGCAGCAATTCAGCGGGAGGGCCGGTGGATACGCAGTATTTT.